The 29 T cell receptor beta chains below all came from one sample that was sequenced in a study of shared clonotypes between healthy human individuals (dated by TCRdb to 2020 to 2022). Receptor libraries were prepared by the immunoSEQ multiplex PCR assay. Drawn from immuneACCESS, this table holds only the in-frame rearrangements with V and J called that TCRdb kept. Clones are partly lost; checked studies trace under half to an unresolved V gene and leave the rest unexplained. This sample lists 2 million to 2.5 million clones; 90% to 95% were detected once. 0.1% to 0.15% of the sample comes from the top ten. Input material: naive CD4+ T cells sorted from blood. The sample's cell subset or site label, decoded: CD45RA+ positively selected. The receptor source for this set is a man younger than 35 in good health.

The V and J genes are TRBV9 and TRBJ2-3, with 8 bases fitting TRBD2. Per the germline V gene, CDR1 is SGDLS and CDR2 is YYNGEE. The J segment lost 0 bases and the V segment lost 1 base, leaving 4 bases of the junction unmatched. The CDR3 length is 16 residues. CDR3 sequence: CASSVRPSGSTDTQYF. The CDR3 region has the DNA TGTGCCAGCAGCGTACGCCCTAGCGGGAGCACAGATACGCAGTATTTT. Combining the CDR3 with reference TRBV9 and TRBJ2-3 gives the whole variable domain DSGVTQTPKHLITATGQRVTLRCSPRSGDLSVYWYQQSLDQGLQFLIQYYNGEERAKGNILERFSAQQFPDLHSELNLSSLELGDSALYFCASSVRPSGSTDTQYFGPGTRLTVL.

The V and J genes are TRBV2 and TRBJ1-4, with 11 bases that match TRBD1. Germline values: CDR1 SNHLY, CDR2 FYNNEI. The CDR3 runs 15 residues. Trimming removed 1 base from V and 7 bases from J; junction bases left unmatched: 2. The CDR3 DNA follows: TGTGCCAGCAGTGAAGAGGGGACAGGGGGTGAAAAACTGTTTTTT. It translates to CASSEEGTGGEKLFF.

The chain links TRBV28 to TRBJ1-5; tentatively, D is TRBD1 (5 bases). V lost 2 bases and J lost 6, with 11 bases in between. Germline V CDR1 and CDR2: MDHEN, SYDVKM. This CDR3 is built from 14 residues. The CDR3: CASSLPGARQPQHF. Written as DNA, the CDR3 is TGTGCCAGCAGTTTACCTGGGGCGCGTCAGCCCCAGCATTTT.

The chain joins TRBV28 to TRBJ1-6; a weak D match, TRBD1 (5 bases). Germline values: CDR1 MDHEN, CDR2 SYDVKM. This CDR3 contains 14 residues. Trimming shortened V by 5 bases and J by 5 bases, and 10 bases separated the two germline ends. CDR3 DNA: TGTGCCAGCAGTCTCACAGGAAATAATTCACCCCTCCACTTT. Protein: CASSLTGNNSPLHF.

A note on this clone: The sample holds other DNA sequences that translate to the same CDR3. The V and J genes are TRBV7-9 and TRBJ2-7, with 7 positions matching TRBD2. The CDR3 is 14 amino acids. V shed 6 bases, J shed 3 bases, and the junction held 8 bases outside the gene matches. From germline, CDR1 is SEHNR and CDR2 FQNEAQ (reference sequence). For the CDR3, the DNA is TGTGCCAGCAGTCGGACGGGGGGAGGCTACGAGCAGTACTTC. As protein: CASSRTGGGYEQYF. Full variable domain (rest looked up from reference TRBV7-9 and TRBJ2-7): DTGVSQNPRHKITKRGQNVTFRCDPISEHNRLYWYRQTLGQGPEFLTYFQNEAQLEKSRLLSDRFSAERPKGSFSTLEIQRTEQGDSAMYLCASSRTGGGYEQYFGPGTRLTVT.

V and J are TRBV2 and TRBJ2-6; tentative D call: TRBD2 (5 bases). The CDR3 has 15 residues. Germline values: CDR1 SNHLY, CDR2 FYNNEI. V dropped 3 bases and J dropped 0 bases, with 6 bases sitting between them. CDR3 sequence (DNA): TGTGCCAGCAGTGACGGGGACTCTGGGGCCAACGTCCTGACTTTC. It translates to CASSDGDSGANVLTF.

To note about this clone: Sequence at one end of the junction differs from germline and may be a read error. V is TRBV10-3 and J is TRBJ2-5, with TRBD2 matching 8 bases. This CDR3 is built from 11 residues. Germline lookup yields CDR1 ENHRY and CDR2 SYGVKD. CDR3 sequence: CVREDEETQYF. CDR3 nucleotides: TGCGTGCGGGAGGATGAAGAGACCCAGTACTTC.

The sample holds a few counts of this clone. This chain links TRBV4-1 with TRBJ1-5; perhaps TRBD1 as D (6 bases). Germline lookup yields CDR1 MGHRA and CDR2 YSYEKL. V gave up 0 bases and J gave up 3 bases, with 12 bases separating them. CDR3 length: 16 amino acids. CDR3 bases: TGCGCCAGCAGCCAAGACGGGGGGCTAAACAATCAGCCCCAGCATTTT. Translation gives CASSQDGGLNNQPQHF.

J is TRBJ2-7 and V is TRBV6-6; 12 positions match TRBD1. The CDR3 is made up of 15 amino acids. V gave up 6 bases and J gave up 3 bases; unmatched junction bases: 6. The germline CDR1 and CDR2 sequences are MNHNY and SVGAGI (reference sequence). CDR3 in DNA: TGTGCCAGCAGCAACCGGGACAGGGGGCTCTACGAGCAGTACTTC. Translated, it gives CASSNRDRGLYEQYF.

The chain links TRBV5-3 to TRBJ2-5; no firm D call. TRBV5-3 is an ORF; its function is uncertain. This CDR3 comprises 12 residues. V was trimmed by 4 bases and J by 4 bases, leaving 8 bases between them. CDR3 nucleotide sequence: TGTGCCAGAAGCCACCCCGTAGAGACCCAGTACTTC. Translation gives CARSHPVETQYF.

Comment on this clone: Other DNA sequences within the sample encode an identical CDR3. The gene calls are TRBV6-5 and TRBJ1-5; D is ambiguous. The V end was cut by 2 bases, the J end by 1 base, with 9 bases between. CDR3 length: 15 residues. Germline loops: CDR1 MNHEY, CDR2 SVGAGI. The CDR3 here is CASSYGSGSNQPQHF. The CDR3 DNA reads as TGTGCCAGCAGTTACGGGAGTGGGAGCAATCAGCCCCAGCATTTT.

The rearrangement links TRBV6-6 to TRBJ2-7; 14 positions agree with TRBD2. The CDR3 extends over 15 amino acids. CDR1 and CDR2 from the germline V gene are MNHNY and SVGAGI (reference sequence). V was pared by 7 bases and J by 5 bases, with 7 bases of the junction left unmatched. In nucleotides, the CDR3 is TGTGCCAGCATCCAAGGACTAGCGGGAGGAAACGAGCAGTACTTC. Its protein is CASIQGLAGGNEQYF.

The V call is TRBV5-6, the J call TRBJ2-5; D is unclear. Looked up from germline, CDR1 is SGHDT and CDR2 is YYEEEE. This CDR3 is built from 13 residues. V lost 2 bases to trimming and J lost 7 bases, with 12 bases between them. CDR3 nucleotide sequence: TGTGCCAGCAGCTTTTATTCCCCTGGGACCCAGTACTTC. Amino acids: CASSFYSPGTQYF. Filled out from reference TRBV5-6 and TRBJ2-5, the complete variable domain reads DAGVTQSPTHLIKTRGQQVTLRCSPKSGHDTVSWYQQALGQGPQFIFQYYEEEERQRGNFPDRFSGHQFPNYSSELNVNALLLGDSALYLCASSFYSPGTQYFGPGTRLLVL.

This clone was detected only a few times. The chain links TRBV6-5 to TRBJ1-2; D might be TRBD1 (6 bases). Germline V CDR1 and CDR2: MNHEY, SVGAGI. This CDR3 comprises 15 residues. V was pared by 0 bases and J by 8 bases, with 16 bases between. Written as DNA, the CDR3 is TGTGCCAGCAGTTACTCGAAGGCAGGGGTTGGAGGCTACACCTTC. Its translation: CASSYSKAGVGGYTF.

CDR3 sequence reads: CSVVGPSLGTEAFF. In DNA form, the CDR3 reads TGCAGCGTTGTAGGTCCATCCCTGGGCACTGAAGCTTTCTTT. This rearrangement joins TRBV29-1 to TRBJ1-1; D uncertain. Deletions cut 4 bases from V and 4 bases from J, with 16 bases between. The germline CDR1 and CDR2 sequences are SQVTM and ANQGSEA. The CDR3 is 14 residues long.

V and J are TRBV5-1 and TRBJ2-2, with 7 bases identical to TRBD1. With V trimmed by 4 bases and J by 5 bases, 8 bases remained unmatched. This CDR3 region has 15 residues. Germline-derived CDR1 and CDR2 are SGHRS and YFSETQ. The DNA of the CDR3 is TGCGCCAGCAGCCTCCGGGACAGTTCGACCGGGGAGCTGTTTTTT. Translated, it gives CASSLRDSSTGELFF.

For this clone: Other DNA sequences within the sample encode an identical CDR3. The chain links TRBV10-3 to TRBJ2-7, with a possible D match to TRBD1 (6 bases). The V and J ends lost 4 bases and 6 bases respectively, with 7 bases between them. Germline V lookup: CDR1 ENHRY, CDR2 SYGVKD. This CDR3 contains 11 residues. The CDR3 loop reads CAISGGGEQYF. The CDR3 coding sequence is TGTGCCATCAGTGGAGGGGGCGAGCAGTACTTC.

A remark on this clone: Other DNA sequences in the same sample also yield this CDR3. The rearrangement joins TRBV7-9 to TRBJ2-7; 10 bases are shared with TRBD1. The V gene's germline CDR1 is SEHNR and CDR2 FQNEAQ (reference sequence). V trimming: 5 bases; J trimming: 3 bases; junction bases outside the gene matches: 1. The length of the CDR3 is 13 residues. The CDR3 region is CASSRTGGYEQYF. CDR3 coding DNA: TGTGCCAGCAGCCGGACAGGGGGCTACGAGCAGTACTTC.

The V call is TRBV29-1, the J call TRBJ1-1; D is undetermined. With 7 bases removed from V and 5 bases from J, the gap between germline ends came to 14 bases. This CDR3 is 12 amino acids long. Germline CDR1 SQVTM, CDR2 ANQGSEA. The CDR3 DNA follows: TGCAGCGCGACTCAACTGCTAACTGAAGCTTTCTTT. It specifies CSATQLLTEAFF.

The CDR3, as DNA: TGTGCCATCAGTGAGTCGGGGGCGGGCTATGGCTACACCTTC. Protein: CAISESGAGYGYTF. The chain is built from TRBV10-3 and TRBJ1-2; weak D call: TRBD1 (6 bases). In germline, CDR1 is ENHRY, CDR2 SYGVKD. This CDR3 is 14 amino acids long. V lost 0 bases and J lost 4, with 9 bases in between.

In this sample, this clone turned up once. DNA of the CDR3: TGTGCCAGCAGTCGAACTAACTATGGCTACACCTTC. The encoded protein is CASSRTNYGYTF. The genes are TRBV28 and TRBJ1-2; D uncertain. V shed 5 bases and J shed 0 bases, with 4 bases lying between them. CDR1 and CDR2 from the germline V gene are MDHEN and SYDVKM. This CDR3 contains 12 residues.

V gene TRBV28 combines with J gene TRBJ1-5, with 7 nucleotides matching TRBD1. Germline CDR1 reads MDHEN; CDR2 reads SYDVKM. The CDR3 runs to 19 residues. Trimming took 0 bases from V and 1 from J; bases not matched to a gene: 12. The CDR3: CASSLWDRRQYWSNQPQHF. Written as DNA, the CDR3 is TGTGCCAGCAGTTTATGGGACAGGAGGCAGTATTGGAGCAATCAGCCCCAGCATTTT.

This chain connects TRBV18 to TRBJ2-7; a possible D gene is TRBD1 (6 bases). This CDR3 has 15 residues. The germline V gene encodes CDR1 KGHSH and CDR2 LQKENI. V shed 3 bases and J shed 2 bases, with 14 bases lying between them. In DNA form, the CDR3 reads TGTGCCAGCTCACCTACAGGGCCCGATCCCTACGAGCAGTACTTC. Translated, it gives CASSPTGPDPYEQYF.

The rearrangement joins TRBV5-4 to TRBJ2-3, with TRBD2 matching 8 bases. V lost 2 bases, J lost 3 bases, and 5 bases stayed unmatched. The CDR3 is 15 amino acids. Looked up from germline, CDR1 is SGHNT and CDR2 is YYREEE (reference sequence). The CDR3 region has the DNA TGTGCCAGCAGCTTTTATCGGGGGGGAACAGATACGCAGTATTTT. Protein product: CASSFYRGGTDTQYF.

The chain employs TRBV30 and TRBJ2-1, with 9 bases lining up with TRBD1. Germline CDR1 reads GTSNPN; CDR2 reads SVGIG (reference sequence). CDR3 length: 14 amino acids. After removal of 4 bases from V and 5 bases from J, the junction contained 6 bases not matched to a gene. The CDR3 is CAWNLDRGNNEQFF. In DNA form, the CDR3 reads TGTGCCTGGAACCTCGACAGGGGGAACAATGAGCAGTTCTTC.

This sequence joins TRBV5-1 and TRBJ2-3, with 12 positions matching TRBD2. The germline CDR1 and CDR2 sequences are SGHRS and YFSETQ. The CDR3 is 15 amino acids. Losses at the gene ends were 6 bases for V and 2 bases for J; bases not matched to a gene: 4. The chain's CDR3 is CASMTSGGPTDTQYF. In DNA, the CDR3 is TGCGCCAGCATGACTAGCGGGGGACCCACAGATACGCAGTATTTT. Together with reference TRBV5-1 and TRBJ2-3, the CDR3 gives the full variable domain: KAGVTQTPRYLIKTRGQQVTLSCSPISGHRSVSWYQQTPGQGLQFLFEYFSETQRNKGNFPGRFSGRQFSNSRSEMNVSTLELGDSALYLCASMTSGGPTDTQYFGPGTRLTVL.

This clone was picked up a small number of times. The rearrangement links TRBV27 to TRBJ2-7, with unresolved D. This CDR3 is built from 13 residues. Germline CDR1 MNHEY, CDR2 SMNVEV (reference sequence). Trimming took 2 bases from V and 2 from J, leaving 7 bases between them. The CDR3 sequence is CASSLNRAYEQYF. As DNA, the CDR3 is TGTGCCAGCAGTTTAAACAGAGCCTACGAGCAGTACTTC.

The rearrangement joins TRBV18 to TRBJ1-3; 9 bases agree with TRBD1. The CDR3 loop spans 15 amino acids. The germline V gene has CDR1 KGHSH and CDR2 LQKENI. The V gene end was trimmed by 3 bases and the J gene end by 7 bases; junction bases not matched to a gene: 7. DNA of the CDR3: TGTGCCAGCTCACCTCCGGGACAGGGTGAGAACACCATATATTTT. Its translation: CASSPPGQGENTIYF.

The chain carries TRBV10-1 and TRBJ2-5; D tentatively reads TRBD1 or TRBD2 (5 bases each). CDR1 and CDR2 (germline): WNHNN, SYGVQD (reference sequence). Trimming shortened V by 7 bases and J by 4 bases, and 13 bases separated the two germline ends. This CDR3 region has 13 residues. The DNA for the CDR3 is TGCGCCAGCACCAAGACTGGGGGAGAGACCCAGTACTTC. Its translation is CASTKTGGETQYF.